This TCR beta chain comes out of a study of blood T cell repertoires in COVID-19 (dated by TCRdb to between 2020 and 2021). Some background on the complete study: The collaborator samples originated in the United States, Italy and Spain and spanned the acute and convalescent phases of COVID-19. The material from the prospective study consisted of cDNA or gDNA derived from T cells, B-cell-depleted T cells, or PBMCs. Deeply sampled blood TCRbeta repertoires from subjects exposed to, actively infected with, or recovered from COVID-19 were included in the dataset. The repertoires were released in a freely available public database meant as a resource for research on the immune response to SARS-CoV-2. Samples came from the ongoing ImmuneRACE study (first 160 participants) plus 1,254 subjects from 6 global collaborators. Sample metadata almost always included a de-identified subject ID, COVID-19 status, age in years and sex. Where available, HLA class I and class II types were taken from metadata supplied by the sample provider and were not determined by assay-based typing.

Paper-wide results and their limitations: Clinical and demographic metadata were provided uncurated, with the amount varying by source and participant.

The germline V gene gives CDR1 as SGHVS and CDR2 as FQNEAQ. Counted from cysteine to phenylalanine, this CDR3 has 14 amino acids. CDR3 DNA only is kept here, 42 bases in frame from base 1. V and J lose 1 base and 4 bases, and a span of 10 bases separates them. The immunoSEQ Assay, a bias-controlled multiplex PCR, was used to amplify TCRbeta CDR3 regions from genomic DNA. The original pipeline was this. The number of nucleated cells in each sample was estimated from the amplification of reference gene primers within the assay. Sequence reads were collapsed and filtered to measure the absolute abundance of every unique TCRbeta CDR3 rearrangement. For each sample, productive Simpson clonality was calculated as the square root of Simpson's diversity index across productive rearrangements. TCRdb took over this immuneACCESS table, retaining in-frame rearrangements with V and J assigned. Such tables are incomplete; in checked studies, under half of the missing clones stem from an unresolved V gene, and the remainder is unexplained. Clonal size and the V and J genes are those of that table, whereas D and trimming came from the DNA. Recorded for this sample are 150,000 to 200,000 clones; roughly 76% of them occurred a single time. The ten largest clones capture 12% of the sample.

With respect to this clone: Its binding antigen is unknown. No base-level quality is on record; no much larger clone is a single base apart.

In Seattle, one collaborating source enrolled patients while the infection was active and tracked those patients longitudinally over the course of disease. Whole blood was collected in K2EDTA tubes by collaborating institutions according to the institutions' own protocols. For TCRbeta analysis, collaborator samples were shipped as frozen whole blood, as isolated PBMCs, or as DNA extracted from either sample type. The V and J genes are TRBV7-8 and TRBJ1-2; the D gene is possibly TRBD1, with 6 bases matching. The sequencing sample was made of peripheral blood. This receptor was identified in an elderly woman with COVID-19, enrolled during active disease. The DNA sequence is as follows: TGTGCCAGCAGCTTAGGCCAGGGGCGCTATGGCTACACCTTC. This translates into CASSLGQGRYGYTF. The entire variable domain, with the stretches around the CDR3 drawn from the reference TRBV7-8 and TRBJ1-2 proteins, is GAGVSQSPRYKVAKRGQDVALRCDPISGHVSLFWYQQALGQGPEFLTYFQNEAQLDKSGLPSDRFFAERPEGSVSTLKIQRTQQEDSAVYLCASSLGQGRYGYTFGSGTRLTVV.